This TCR beta chain was sequenced in a study of response to subunit inactivated influenza vaccine. Notes on the study in general: After each seasonal influenza vaccination, few new T cells are recruited, the authors suggested.

V dropped 8 bases and J dropped 0 bases, with 8 bases sitting between them. Germline V lookup: CDR1 SQVTM, CDR2 ANQGSEA. This CDR3 spans 12 amino acids. For this clonotype: Its target is not known.

TCRdb re-analysed the RT-PCR reads in MiXCR, keeping a single row per CDR3 protein. The data show about 540,000 distinct CDR3 sequences, 20% to 25% seen once. These data were also filed under a second study, of T cells expressing NK-cell markers. That work adds: TCR beta cDNA was generated via 5'RACE template switching incorporating UMIs. Investigators obtained TCR beta repertoires from sorted CD3+CD56+NKG2C+, CD3+CD56+NKG2C- and CD3+CD56-NKG2C+ T cells. Just one sequenced donor of eight was HCMV-seronegative, while seven were seropositive.

The clonotype originates from a man aged 50 to 59 who received an inactivated influenza vaccine. Sequenced here: CD4+ T cells sorted from PBMCs, sampled approximately 13 days after vaccination. J is TRBJ1-3 and V is TRBV29-1, with D hard to call. CDR3 coding DNA: TGCAGCATAACCGTCTCTGGAAACACCATATATTTT. This codes for CSITVSGNTIYF.